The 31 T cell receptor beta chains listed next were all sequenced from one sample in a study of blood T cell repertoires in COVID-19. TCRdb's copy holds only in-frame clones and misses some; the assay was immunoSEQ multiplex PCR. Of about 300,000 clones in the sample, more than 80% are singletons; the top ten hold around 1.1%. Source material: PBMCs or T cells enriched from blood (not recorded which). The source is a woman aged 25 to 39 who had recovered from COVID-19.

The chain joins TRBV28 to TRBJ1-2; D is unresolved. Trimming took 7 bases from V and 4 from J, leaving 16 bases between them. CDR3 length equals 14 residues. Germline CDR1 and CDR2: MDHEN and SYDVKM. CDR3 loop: CASTRFDFSYGYTF. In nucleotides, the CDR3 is TGTGCCAGCACCAGATTTGACTTTTCCTATGGCTACACCTTC.

For the CDR3, the DNA is TGCGCCAGCAGATCCGACAGGATCTATGGCTACACCTTC. This encodes CASRSDRIYGYTF. This chain connects TRBV5-1 to TRBJ1-2, with a possible D match to TRBD1 (6 bases). V was pared by 5 bases and J by 4 bases, with 12 bases between. Per the germline V gene, CDR1 is SGHRS and CDR2 is YFSETQ. This CDR3 region has 13 residues.

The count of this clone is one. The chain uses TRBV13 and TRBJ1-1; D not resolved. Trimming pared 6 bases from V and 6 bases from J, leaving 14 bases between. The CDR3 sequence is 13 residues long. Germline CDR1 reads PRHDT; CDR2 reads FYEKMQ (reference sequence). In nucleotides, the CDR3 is TGTGCCAGCAGTCGTACGGGGTGGGCTGAAGCTTTCTTT. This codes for CASSRTGWAEAFF.

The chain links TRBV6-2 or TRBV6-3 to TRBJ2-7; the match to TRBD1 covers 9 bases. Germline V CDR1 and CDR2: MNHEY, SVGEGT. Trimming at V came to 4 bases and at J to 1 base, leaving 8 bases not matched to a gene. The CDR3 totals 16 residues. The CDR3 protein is CASSSRTGVLSYEQYF. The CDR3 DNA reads TGTGCCAGCAGTTCCCGGACAGGGGTGTTATCCTACGAGCAGTACTTC.

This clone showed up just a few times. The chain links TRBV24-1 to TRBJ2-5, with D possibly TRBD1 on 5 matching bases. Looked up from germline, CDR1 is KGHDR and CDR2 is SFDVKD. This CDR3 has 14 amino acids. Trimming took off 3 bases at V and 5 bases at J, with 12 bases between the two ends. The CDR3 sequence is CATSDGIKGETQYF. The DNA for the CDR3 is TGTGCCACCAGTGATGGGATAAAGGGGGAGACCCAGTACTTC.

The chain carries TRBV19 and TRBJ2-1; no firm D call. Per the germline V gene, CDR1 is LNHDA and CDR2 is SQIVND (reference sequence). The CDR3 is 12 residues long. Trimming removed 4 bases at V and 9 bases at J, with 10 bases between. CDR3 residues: CASSTSTSEQFF. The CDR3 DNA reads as TGTGCCAGTAGTACTTCGACATCTGAGCAGTTCTTC.

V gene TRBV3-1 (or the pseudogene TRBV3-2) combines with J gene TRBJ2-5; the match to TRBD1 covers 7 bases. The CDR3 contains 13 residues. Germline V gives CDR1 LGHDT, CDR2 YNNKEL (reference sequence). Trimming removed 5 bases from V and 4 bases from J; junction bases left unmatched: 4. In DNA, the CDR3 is TGTGCCAGCAGCGGATGGACAGGAGAGACCCAGTACTTC. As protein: CASSGWTGETQYF.

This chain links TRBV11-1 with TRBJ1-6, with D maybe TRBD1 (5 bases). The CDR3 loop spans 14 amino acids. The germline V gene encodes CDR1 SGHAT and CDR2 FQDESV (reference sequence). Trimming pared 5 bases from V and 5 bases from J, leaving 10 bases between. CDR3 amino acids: CASSPRTNNSPLHF. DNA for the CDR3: TGTGCCAGCAGCCCGAGGACAAATAATTCACCCCTCCACTTT.

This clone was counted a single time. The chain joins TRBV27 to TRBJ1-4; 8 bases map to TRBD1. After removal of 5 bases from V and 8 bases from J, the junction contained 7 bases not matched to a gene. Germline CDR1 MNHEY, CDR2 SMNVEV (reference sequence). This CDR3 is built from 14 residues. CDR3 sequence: CASSKTGGYEKLFF. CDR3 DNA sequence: TGTGCCAGCAGTAAAACAGGGGGGTACGAAAAACTGTTTTTT.

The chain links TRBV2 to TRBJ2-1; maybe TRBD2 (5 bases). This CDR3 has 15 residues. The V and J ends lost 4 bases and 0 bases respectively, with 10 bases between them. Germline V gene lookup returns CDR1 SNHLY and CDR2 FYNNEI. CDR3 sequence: CASSVVRGSYNEQFF. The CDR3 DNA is TGTGCCAGCAGTGTAGTACGGGGCTCCTACAATGAGCAGTTCTTC.

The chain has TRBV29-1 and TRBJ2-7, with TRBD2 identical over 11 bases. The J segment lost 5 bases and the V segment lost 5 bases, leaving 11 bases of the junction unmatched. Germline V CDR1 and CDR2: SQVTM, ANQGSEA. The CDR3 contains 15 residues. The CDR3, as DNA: TGCAGCGTTAAGTTCTTAGCGGGAGGGCCGGACGAGCAGTACTTC. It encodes CSVKFLAGGPDEQYF.

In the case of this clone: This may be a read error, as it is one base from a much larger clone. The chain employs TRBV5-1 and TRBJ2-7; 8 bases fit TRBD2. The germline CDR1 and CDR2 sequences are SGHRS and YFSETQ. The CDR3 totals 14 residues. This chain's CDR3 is CARSRGGERGEQYF. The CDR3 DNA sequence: TGCGCCCGCAGCCGGGGAGGGGAGCGGGGGGAGCAGTACTTC. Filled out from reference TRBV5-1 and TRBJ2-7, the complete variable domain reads KAGVTQTPRYLIKTRGQQVTLSCSPISGHRSVSWYQQTPGQGLQFLFEYFSETQRNKGNFPGRFSGRQFSNSRSEMNVSTLELGDSALYLCARSRGGERGEQYFGPGTRLTVT.

CDR3 bases: TGTGCCAGCAGTTACAACTACGAGCAGTACTTC. This codes for CASSYNYEQYF. The V and J genes are TRBV2 and TRBJ2-7; D is ambiguous. V was trimmed by 5 bases and J by 3 bases, leaving 5 bases between them. The germline CDR1 and CDR2 sequences are SNHLY and FYNNEI. The CDR3 length is 11 residues.

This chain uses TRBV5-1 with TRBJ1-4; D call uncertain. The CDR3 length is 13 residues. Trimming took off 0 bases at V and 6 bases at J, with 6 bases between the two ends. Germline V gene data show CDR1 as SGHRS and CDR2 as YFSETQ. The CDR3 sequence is CASSLARDEKLFF. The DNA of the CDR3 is TGCGCCAGCAGCTTGGCCCGGGATGAAAAACTGTTTTTT.

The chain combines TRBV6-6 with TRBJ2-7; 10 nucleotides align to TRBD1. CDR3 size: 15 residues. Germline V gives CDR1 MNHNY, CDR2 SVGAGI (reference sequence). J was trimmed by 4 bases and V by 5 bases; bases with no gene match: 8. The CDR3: CASSTRQGALYEQYF. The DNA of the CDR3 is TGTGCCAGCAGTACAAGACAGGGGGCTCTATACGAGCAGTACTTC.

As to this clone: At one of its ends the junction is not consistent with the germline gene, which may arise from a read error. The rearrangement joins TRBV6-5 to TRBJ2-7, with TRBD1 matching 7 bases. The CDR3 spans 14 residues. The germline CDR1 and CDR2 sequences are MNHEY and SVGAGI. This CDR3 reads CASRPRGSYYEQYF. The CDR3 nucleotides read TGTGCCAGCAGGCCCAGGGGGTCCTACTACGAGCAGTACTTT.

The CDR3 region has the DNA TGTGCCAGCAGCGTAGGTATTAGCGGTAGCACAGATACGCAGTATTTT. Translation gives CASSVGISGSTDTQYF. The chain joins TRBV9 to TRBJ2-3; maybe TRBD2 (6 bases). Germline lookup yields CDR1 SGDLS and CDR2 YYNGEE. Trimming removed 0 bases from V and 0 bases from J, with 11 bases in between. The CDR3 loop spans 16 amino acids.

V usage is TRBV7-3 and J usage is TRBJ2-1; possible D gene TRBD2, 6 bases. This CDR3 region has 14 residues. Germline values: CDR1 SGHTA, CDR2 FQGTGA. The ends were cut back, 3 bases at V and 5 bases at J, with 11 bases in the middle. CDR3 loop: CASSLGGEHNEQFF. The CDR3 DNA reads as TGTGCCAGCAGCTTGGGGGGAGAGCACAATGAGCAGTTCTTC. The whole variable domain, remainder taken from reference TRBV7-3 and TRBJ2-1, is GAGVSQTPSNKVTEKGKYVELRCDPISGHTALYWYRQSLGQGPEFLIYFQGTGAADDSGLPNDRFFAVRPEGSVSTLKIQRTERGDSAVYLCASSLGGEHNEQFFGPGTRLTVL.

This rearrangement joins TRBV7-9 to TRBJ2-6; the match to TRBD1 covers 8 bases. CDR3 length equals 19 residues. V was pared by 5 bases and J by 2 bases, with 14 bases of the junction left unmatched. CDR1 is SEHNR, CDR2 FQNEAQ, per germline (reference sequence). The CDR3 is CASSRPTGQGGPGANVLTF. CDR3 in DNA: TGTGCCAGCAGCCGTCCTACAGGACAGGGAGGTCCTGGGGCCAACGTCCTGACTTTC.

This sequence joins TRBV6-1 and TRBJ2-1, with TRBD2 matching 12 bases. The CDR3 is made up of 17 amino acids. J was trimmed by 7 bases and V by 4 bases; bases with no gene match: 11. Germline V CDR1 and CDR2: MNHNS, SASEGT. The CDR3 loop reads CASSGLAGEGAGNEQFF. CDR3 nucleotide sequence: TGTGCCAGCAGTGGACTAGCGGGAGAGGGGGCCGGGAATGAGCAGTTCTTC.

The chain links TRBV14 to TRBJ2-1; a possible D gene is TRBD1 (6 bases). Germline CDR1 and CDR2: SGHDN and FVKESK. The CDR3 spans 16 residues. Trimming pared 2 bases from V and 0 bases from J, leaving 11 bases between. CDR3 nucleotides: TGTGCCAGCAGCCAACTCACAGGGAGCTCCTACAATGAGCAGTTCTTC. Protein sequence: CASSQLTGSSYNEQFF.

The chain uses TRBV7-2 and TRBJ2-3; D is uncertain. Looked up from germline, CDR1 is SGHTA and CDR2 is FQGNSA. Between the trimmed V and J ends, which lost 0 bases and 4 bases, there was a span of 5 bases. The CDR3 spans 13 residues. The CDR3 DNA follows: TGTGCCAGCAGCTTAGCCAGCGCAGATACGCAGTATTTT. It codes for CASSLASADTQYF.

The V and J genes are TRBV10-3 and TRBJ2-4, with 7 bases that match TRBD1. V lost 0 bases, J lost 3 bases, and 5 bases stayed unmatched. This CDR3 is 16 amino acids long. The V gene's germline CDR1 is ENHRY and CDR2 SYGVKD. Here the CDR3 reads CAISESTGQDKNIQYF. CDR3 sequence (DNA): TGTGCCATCAGTGAGTCCACCGGACAGGACAAAAACATTCAGTACTTC.

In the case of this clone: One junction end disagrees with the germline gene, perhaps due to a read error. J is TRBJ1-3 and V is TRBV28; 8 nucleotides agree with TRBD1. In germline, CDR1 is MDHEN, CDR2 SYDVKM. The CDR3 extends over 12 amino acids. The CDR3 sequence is CASSSGTGRQDF. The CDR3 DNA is TGTGCCAGCAGTTCCGGGACAGGTCGGCAAGATTTT.

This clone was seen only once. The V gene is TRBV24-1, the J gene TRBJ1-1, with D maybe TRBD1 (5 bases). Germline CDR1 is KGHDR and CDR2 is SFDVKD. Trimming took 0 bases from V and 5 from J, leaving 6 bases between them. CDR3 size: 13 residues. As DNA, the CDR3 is TGTGCCACCAGTGATTTGAGGGGAACTGAAGCTTTCTTT. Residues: CATSDLRGTEAFF.

DNA for the CDR3: TGCGCCAGCAGCCAAAGACTCCCTAGTGGGTTAACGAACACCGGGGAGCTGTTTTTT. As protein: CASSQRLPSGLTNTGELFF. The chain combines TRBV4-3 with TRBJ2-2; no clear D gene. Germline V gives CDR1 LGHNA, CDR2 YSLEER. V lost 2 bases, J lost 0 bases, and 19 bases lay in between. The CDR3 has 19 amino acids.

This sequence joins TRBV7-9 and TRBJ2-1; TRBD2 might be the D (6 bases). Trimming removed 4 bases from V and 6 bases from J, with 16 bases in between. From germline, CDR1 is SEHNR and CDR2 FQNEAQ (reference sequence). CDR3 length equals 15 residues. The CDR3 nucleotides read TGTGCCAGCAGCTCCTGGGACTCCTTGGGCAATGAGCAGTTCTTC. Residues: CASSSWDSLGNEQFF.

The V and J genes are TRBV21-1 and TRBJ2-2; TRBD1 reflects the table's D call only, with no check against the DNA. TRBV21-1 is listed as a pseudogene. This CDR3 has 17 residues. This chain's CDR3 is CASSEPLQGAYTGELFF. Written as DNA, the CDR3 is TGTGCCAGCAGCGAACCCCTTCAGGGGGCGTACACCGGGGAGCTGTTTTTT.

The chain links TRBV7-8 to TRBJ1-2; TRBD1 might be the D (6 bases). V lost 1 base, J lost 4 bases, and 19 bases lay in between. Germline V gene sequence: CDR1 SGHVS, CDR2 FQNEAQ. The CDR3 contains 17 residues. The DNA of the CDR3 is TGTGCCAGCAGCTTAGGTCTGGACAGCCTTTCACGCTATGGCTACACCTTC. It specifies CASSLGLDSLSRYGYTF.

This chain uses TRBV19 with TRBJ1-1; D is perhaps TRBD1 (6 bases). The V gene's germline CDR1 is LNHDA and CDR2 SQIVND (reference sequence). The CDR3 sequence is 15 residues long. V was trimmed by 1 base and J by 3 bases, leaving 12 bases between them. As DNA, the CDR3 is TGTGCCAGTAGTATAGCACAGGGTGGGGACACTGAAGCTTTCTTT. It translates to CASSIAQGGDTEAFF.

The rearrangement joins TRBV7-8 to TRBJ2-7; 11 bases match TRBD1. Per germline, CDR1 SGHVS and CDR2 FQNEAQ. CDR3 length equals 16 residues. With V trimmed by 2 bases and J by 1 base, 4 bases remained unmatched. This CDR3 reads CASSLPGTGGSYEQYF. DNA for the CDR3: TGTGCCAGCAGCTTACCCGGGACAGGGGGTTCCTACGAGCAGTACTTC.